This T cell receptor (beta chain) came from a study of T cells in Graves' hyperthyroidism and ophthalmopathy. The study enrolled patients aged 18 to 65 with newly diagnosed hyperthyroidism of under 2 months' duration. The study collected blood at first hyperthyroidism diagnosis, before any ophthalmopathy symptoms arose. There are many counts of this clonotype. V lost 6 bases to trimming and J lost 2 bases, with 17 bases between them. Germline V gene sequence: CDR1 MDHEN, CDR2 SYDVKM. The CDR3 is made up of 15 amino acids. TCR beta CDR3 sequences were amplified from RNA transcripts. First-round RT-PCR targeting the TCR CDR3 was performed with the HTBI primer set. Via MiXCR, TCRdb re-called the multiplex PCR reads, giving one row per CDR3 protein. Here the sample spans some 350,000 distinct CDR3 sequences, about a sixth being singletons.

The receptor was isolated from a woman aged 18-29 years with Graves' hyperthyroidism that later progressed to Graves' ophthalmopathy. The chain uses TRBV28 and TRBJ2-7; the D gene is possibly TRBD1 (6 bases). Specimen: blood. The CDR3 nucleotides are TGTGCCAGCAGCCACAGCAGGACAGCCCCCTACGAGCAGTACTTC. It translates to CASSHSRTAPYEQYF.